These T cell receptor beta chains were read from a single sample in a study of blood T cell repertoires in COVID-19. Produced via immunoSEQ multiplex PCR; TCRdb's table is partial and in-frame only. The table lists about 200,000 clones, around nine tenths of them singletons. Sequencing used peripheral blood. Every receptor here comes from a man between 60 and 75 years old who had recovered from COVID-19. Both conserved end residues are part of each CDR3. A D gene is named only where the DNA matches it firmly. Size is omitted from some rows. Given values are once, few, many or a class for expanded clones.

d_call | j_call | v_call | clone_size | cdr3_nt | cdr3_aa
- | TRBJ2-2 | TRBV27 | - | TGTGCCAGCAGTTTTAACAGGAACACCGGGGAGCTGTTTTTT | CASSFNRNTGELFF
TRBD1 | TRBJ1-5 | TRBV5-5 | once | TGTGCCAGCAGCCAACAGGGGGAAAATCAGCCCCAGCATTTT | CASSQQGENQPQHF
- | TRBJ1-2 | TRBV11-2 | - | TGTGCCAGCAGCTTAGATATCTTTACAGCCTCTAACTATGGCTACACCTTC | CASSLDIFTASNYGYTF
- | TRBJ1-2 | TRBV19 | - | TGTGCCAGTAGTGTTAAACAGGGACCCGGTGGCTACACCTTC | CASSVKQGPGGYTF
- | TRBJ1-5 | TRBV6-5 | - | TGTGCCAGCAGCCCACAGGGTGTCAATCAGCCCCAGCATTTT | CASSPQGVNQPQHF
TRBD2 | TRBJ2-7 | TRBV30 | once | TGTGCCTGGAGTAAGACCGGGACTATCTACGAGCAGTACTTC | CAWSKTGTIYEQYF
- | TRBJ1-3 | TRBV14 | - | TGTGCCAGCAGCCGGACCCAGGGGTGGTCTGGAAACACCATATATTTT | CASSRTQGWSGNTIYF
TRBD2 | TRBJ2-7 | TRBV3-1/TRBV3-2 | - | TGTGCCAGCAGCCATCCTAGCGGGGGGGATCAATCCTACGAGCAGTACTTC | CASSHPSGGDQSYEQYF
TRBD1 | TRBJ1-1 | TRBV19 | few | TGTGCCAGTAGTATGACAGGGGCGAACACTGAAGCTTTCTTT | CASSMTGANTEAFF
TRBD2 | TRBJ2-7 | TRBV4-3 | - | TGCGCCAGCAGCCAGGTCCGGGACCCAGGGACTAGCGGAACCTCCTACGAGCAGTACTTC | CASSQVRDPGTSGTSYEQYF
TRBD1 | TRBJ1-3 | TRBV5-1 | - | TGCGCCAGCAGCTCACAGGGGGCGTTCTCTGGAAACACCATATATTTT | CASSSQGAFSGNTIYF
TRBD1 | TRBJ2-1 | TRBV6-6 | - | TGTGCCAGCACTACGGACAGGCGGGTCTACAATGAGCAGTTCTTC | CASTTDRRVYNEQFF
TRBD1 | TRBJ2-7 | TRBV7-2 | - | TGTGCCAGCAGCTTAGGTCAGGGGGTGAGGTACGAGCAGTACTTC | CASSLGQGVRYEQYF
TRBD1 | TRBJ1-2 | TRBV4-3 | - | TGCGCCAGCAGACCTACCCGGGACAGGGGACTTTATGGCTACACCTTC | CASRPTRDRGLYGYTF
TRBD2 | TRBJ2-2 | TRBV19 | - | TGTGCCAGTAGCCGACTAGCGGGCGGGGAGCTGTTTTTT | CASSRLAGGELFF
TRBD2 | TRBJ2-7 | TRBV29-1 | few | TGCAGCGTTGAAGGGACTAGCAAGAGCTCCTACGAGCAGTACTTC | CSVEGTSKSSYEQYF
- | TRBJ2-1 | TRBV9 | once | TGTGCCAGCAGCGAGACCACCCGGGGGGCTGTCTACAATGAGCAGTTCTTC | CASSETTRGAVYNEQFF
- | TRBJ2-3 | TRBV9 | - | TGTGCCAGCAGCGTAGGAGGGAGAGGAGCAGATACGCAGTATTTT | CASSVGGRGADTQYF
- | TRBJ1-2 | TRBV5-4 | - | TGTGCCAGCAGCTTTGAGGGAGACTATGGCTACACCTTC | CASSFEGDYGYTF
- | TRBJ2-2 | TRBV11-3 | - | TGTGCCAGCAGCTTAGCGACTAGTCTCACCGGGGAGCTGTTTTTT | CASSLATSLTGELFF
- | TRBJ2-7 | TRBV4-3 | - | TGCGCCAGCAGCCAAGAAGGCGGGGAAGGATCCTACGAGCAGTACTTC | CASSQEGGEGSYEQYF
- | TRBJ2-7 | TRBV28 | - | TGTGCCAGCAGACTCGGGGTGAGCTCCTACGAGCAGTACTTC | CASRLGVSSYEQYF
- | TRBJ1-6 | TRBV7-2 | - | TGTGCCAGCAGCGGCAGGGGCGGAGGAATTTCACCCCTCCACTTT | CASSGRGGGISPLHF
TRBD1 | TRBJ1-3 | TRBV19 | - | TGTGCCAGTAGAAGGACAGGCGCAACTGGAAACACCATATATTTT | CASRRTGATGNTIYF
TRBD1 | TRBJ2-7 | TRBV9 | - | TGTGCCAGCAGCGGCAAACAGGGGTCTCACTCCTACGAGCAGTACTTC | CASSGKQGSHSYEQYF
- | TRBJ2-5 | TRBV5-1 | - | TGCGCCAGCAGCTTGGGCCCAGAACAAGAGACCCAGTACTTC | CASSLGPEQETQYF
- | TRBJ1-2 | TRBV6-2/TRBV6-3 | - | TGTGCCAGCAGTCAGCAAAGGACAGCCCGGGACTTC | CASSQQRTARDF
- | TRBJ2-2 | TRBV6-5 | - | TGTGCCAGCACGCGGGGAACAGGCGGCACCGGGGAGCTGTTTTTT | CASTRGTGGTGELFF
- | TRBJ1-5 | TRBV4-3 | - | TGCGCCAGCAGCCAAGAAAGGGGCCCAGCCTTACCCCAGCATTTT | CASSQERGPALPQHF
- | TRBJ2-1 | TRBV2 | - | TGTGCCAGCAGTGACCTCGAGTATGAGCAGTTCTTC | CASSDLEYEQFF
- | TRBJ1-2 | TRBV5-4 | - | TGTGCCAGCAGCTTGAACTTGGACACCCTCTATGGCTACACCTTC | CASSLNLDTLYGYTF
TRBD1 | TRBJ1-2 | TRBV27 | - | TGTGCCAGCAGCACCTCGGACAGGGGGCGAGGCTATGGCTACACCTTC | CASSTSDRGRGYGYTF